This is a list of T cell receptor beta chains from one sample in a study of T cells after posttransplantation cyclophosphamide. The repertoire was sequenced with immunoSEQ multiplex PCR; TCRdb's copy has only in-frame clones and lacks some. The data show approximately 24,000 clones, with none appearing a single time. The material sequenced was PBMCs. These receptors came from a woman aged 55-75 years in good health, CMV-negative, and a related stem cell transplant donor. The CDR3 runs from the conserved cysteine through the conserved F or W. Each record gives: clone size, CDR3 length, V gene, J gene, D gene, CDR3 protein, CDR3 DNA. D genes are given only for firm matches. Expanded clones get a size class; other rows say once, few or many, or leave the size out.

size: NA; length: 15; V: TRBV7-2; J: TRBJ1-2; D: TRBD1; CDR3: CASSPTGDRDYGYTF; DNA: TGTGCCAGCAGCCCGACGGGGGACAGGGATTATGGCTACACCTTC
size: many; length: 14; V: TRBV27; J: TRBJ1-4; D: TRBD1; CDR3: CASSTRDSNEKLFF; DNA: TGTGCCAGCAGTACCCGGGACAGTAATGAAAAACTGTTTTTT
size: many; length: 16; V: TRBV19; J: TRBJ1-5; D: NA; CDR3: CASSIVTGVSNQPQHF; DNA: TGTGCCAGTAGTATAGTCACAGGAGTTAGCAATCAGCCCCAGCATTTT
size: NA; length: 15; V: TRBV19; J: TRBJ2-5; D: TRBD2; CDR3: CASNAGVRRQETQYF; DNA: TGTGCCAGTAATGCGGGGGTTCGAAGGCAAGAGACCCAGTACTTC
size: many; length: 18; V: TRBV4-2; J: TRBJ1-3; D: NA; CDR3: CASSQEGWEASSGNTIYF; DNA: TGTGCCAGCAGCCAAGAGGGGTGGGAGGCGAGCTCTGGAAACACCATATATTTT
size: many; length: 16; V: TRBV18; J: TRBJ2-1; D: NA; CDR3: CASSQSPGLIYNEQFF; DNA: TGTGCCAGCTCCCAGTCGCCGGGATTAATCTACAATGAGCAGTTCTTC
size: many; length: 13; V: TRBV19; J: TRBJ2-1; D: TRBD1; CDR3: CASRQGGLNEQFF; DNA: TGTGCCAGCCGACAGGGGGGGTTGAATGAGCAGTTCTTC
size: NA; length: 17; V: TRBV5-1; J: TRBJ2-1; D: TRBD2; CDR3: CASSPGLASGGAVEQFF; DNA: TGCGCCAGCAGCCCGGGACTTGCTAGCGGGGGGGCCGTTGAGCAGTTCTTC
size: many; length: 14; V: TRBV28; J: TRBJ1-5; D: TRBD1; CDR3: CASSLRGPGQPQHF; DNA: TGTGCCAGCAGCCTCAGGGGGCCGGGGCAGCCCCAGCATTTT
size: many; length: 15; V: TRBV7-2; J: TRBJ1-4; D: TRBD1; CDR3: CASSLATGGGEKLFF; DNA: TGTGCCAGCAGCTTAGCGACAGGGGGAGGGGAAAAACTGTTTTTT
size: few; length: 13; V: TRBV28; J: TRBJ2-3; D: NA; CDR3: CASNRNLLNTQYF; DNA: TGTGCCAGTAACAGGAACCTCTTAAATACGCAGTATTTT
size: few; length: 14; V: TRBV6-5; J: TRBJ2-1; D: NA; CDR3: CASSYGTGTAEQFF; DNA: TGTGCCAGCAGTTACGGTACAGGGACGGCTGAGCAGTTCTTC
size: NA; length: 15; V: TRBV5-6; J: TRBJ1-2; D: TRBD1; CDR3: CASRDTTGEVIGYTF; DNA: TGTGCCAGCAGAGATACGACAGGGGAAGTTATTGGCTACACCTTC
size: many; length: 15; V: TRBV6-4; J: TRBJ2-3; D: TRBD1; CDR3: CASSQGQGSTDTQYF; DNA: TGTGCCAGCAGCCAGGGACAGGGTAGCACAGATACGCAGTATTTT
size: NA; length: 14; V: TRBV5-4; J: TRBJ2-7; D: NA; CDR3: CASSKISDSYEQYF; DNA: TGTGCCAGCAGCAAAATATCGGACAGCTACGAGCAGTACTTC
size: many; length: 15; V: TRBV4-2; J: TRBJ2-7; D: TRBD2; CDR3: CASSQEGAGEREQYF; DNA: TGTGCCAGCAGCCAAGAGGGTGCGGGGGAACGCGAGCAGTACTTC
size: many; length: 14; V: TRBV7-2; J: TRBJ2-1; D: NA; CDR3: CASSPPTIVSEQFF; DNA: TGTGCCAGCAGCCCCCCCACTATAGTGAGTGAGCAGTTCTTC
size: many; length: 13; V: TRBV7-3; J: TRBJ1-2; D: NA; CDR3: CASSFLANYGYTF; DNA: TGTGCCAGCAGCTTTCTCGCTAACTATGGCTACACCTTC
size: many; length: 17; V: TRBV18; J: TRBJ1-1; D: NA; CDR3: CASSNLPPPTLNTEAFF; DNA: TGTGCCAGCTCAAATTTGCCCCCGCCGACTTTGAACACTGAAGCTTTCTTT
size: NA; length: 15; V: TRBV11-3; J: TRBJ2-2; D: TRBD1; CDR3: CASSSQTGGTGELFF; DNA: TGTGCCAGCAGCTCCCAGACAGGGGGCACCGGGGAGCTGTTCTTT
size: many; length: 15; V: TRBV7-2; J: TRBJ2-7; D: TRBD2; CDR3: CASSSGSGRFSEQYF; DNA: TGTGCCAGCAGCTCCGGTAGCGGGAGGTTCTCCGAGCAGTACTTC
size: many; length: 13; V: TRBV7-8; J: TRBJ1-3; D: NA; CDR3: CASSFPTGNTIYF; DNA: TGTGCCAGCAGCTTTCCAACTGGAAACACCATATATTTT
size: many; length: 14; V: TRBV11-1; J: TRBJ2-5; D: NA; CDR3: CASSPSGAQETQYF; DNA: TGTGCCAGCAGCCCCTCAGGGGCCCAAGAGACCCAGTACTTC
size: many; length: 16; V: TRBV5-1; J: TRBJ2-2; D: TRBD2; CDR3: CASSLGLAGGTGELFF; DNA: TGCGCCAGCAGCTTGGGACTAGCGGGAGGCACCGGGGAGCTGTTTTTT
size: many; length: 12; V: TRBV29-1; J: TRBJ1-1; D: TRBD1; CDR3: CSVGQGFTEAFF; DNA: TGCAGCGTGGGACAGGGCTTCACTGAAGCTTTCTTT
size: NA; length: 15; V: TRBV7-6; J: TRBJ2-7; D: TRBD1; CDR3: CASSSRTGGFYEQYF; DNA: TGTGCCAGCAGCTCTAGGACAGGGGGCTTCTACGAGCAGTACTTC
size: many; length: 13; V: TRBV28; J: TRBJ2-1; D: TRBD1; CDR3: CASKRGPPNEQFF; DNA: TGTGCCAGCAAAAGGGGGCCCCCCAATGAGCAGTTCTTC
size: many; length: 16; V: TRBV19; J: TRBJ1-5; D: NA; CDR3: CASSITSRGAGQPQHF; DNA: TGTGCCAGTAGTATAACCTCGCGGGGGGCCGGTCAGCCCCAGCATTTT
size: many; length: 15; V: TRBV5-1; J: TRBJ2-2; D: NA; CDR3: CASSLRDKNTGELFF; DNA: TGCGCCAGCAGCTTGCGGGATAAGAACACCGGGGAGCTGTTTTTT
size: few; length: 12; V: TRBV29-1; J: TRBJ1-2; D: NA; CDR3: CSAWTDNYGYTF; DNA: TGCAGCGCGTGGACAGACAACTATGGCTACACCTTC
size: few; length: 14; V: TRBV29-1; J: TRBJ1-5; D: NA; CDR3: CSVLEPFSNQPQHF; DNA: TGCAGCGTCCTAGAGCCTTTTAGCAATCAGCCCCAGCATTTT
size: many; length: 14; V: TRBV6-1; J: TRBJ1-1; D: TRBD1; CDR3: CASTKDRRNTEAFF; DNA: TGTGCCAGCACCAAGGACAGGAGGAACACTGAAGCTTTCTTT
size: many; length: 14; V: TRBV2; J: TRBJ1-1; D: TRBD1; CDR3: CASSLRTGLQDAFF; DNA: TGTGCCAGCAGTTTGAGGACAGGTCTCCAGGACGCTTTCTTT
size: many; length: 13; V: TRBV7-3; J: TRBJ2-1; D: TRBD2; CDR3: CASSYGRGNEQFF; DNA: TGTGCCAGCAGCTACGGGAGGGGGAATGAGCAGTTCTTC
size: many; length: 13; V: TRBV7-3; J: TRBJ1-2; D: NA; CDR3: CASSLQGNYGYTF; DNA: TGTGCCAGCAGCTTACAGGGAAACTATGGCTACACCTTC
size: many; length: 16; V: TRBV7-3; J: TRBJ2-1; D: NA; CDR3: CASSLGGTTQGHEQFF; DNA: TGTGCCAGCAGCCTCGGGGGGACTACCCAGGGGCATGAGCAGTTCTTC
size: NA; length: 15; V: TRBV4-1; J: TRBJ2-7; D: NA; CDR3: CASSQEGVRAYEQYF; DNA: TGCGCCAGCAGCCAAGAAGGGGTCAGGGCATACGAGCAGTACTTC
size: many; length: 14; V: TRBV9; J: TRBJ1-2; D: NA; CDR3: CASSVVSDNYGYTF; DNA: TGTGCCAGCAGCGTAGTGTCAGATAACTATGGCTACACCTTC
size: few; length: 15; V: TRBV19; J: TRBJ1-2; D: TRBD1; CDR3: CASSAGTGGDYGYTF; DNA: TGTGCCAGTAGTGCTGGGACAGGGGGCGACTATGGCTACACCTTC
size: many; length: 14; V: TRBV27; J: TRBJ1-2; D: TRBD1; CDR3: CASRRTGDYYGYTF; DNA: TGTGCCAGCAGAAGGACAGGGGACTACTATGGCTACACCTTC
size: many; length: 14; V: TRBV9; J: TRBJ2-5; D: TRBD2; CDR3: CASSLGTSWETQYF; DNA: TGTGCCAGCAGCTTAGGGACTAGCTGGGAGACCCAGTACTTC
size: many; length: 15; V: TRBV11-2; J: TRBJ1-1; D: NA; CDR3: CASSLFTARITEAFF; DNA: TGTGCCAGCAGCCTATTCACAGCCAGGATCACTGAAGCTTTCTTT
size: many; length: 14; V: TRBV19; J: TRBJ1-2; D: NA; CDR3: CASSILAANYGYTF; DNA: TGTGCCAGTAGTATTCTGGCAGCTAACTATGGCTACACCTTC
size: few; length: 15; V: TRBV6-1; J: TRBJ2-3; D: NA; CDR3: CASSEGHSGADTQYF; DNA: TGTGCCAGCAGTGAGGGCCACAGCGGTGCAGATACGCAGTATTTT
size: many; length: 14; V: TRBV6-5; J: TRBJ1-2; D: TRBD1; CDR3: CASSRTGGTGGYTF; DNA: TGTGCCAGCAGCCGGACAGGGGGGACAGGTGGCTACACCTTC
size: many; length: 16; V: TRBV19; J: TRBJ1-1; D: NA; CDR3: CASSIGLITSRAEAFF; DNA: TGTGCCAGTAGTATCGGACTTATTACGAGTAGGGCTGAAGCTTTCTTT
size: few; length: 16; V: TRBV28; J: TRBJ2-3; D: TRBD2; CDR3: CASSPASGGPTDTQYF; DNA: TGTGCCAGCAGCCCCGCCAGCGGGGGGCCAACAGATACGCAGTATTTT
size: many; length: 15; V: TRBV11-1; J: TRBJ1-2; D: TRBD1; CDR3: CASSSRQGGNYGYTF; DNA: TGTGCCAGCAGCTCCCGACAGGGGGGGAACTATGGCTACACCTTC
size: NA; length: 16; V: TRBV28; J: TRBJ1-5; D: NA; CDR3: CASRLGGALGNQPQHF; DNA: TGTGCCAGCAGGCTCGGGGGGGCTCTCGGCAATCAGCCCCAGCATTTT
size: many; length: 14; V: TRBV28; J: TRBJ1-3; D: NA; CDR3: CASSLGGAGNTIYF; DNA: TGTGCCAGCAGTTTAGGAGGGGCTGGAAACACCATATATTTT
size: many; length: 13; V: TRBV5-1; J: TRBJ1-4; D: NA; CDR3: CASSGGLGEKLFF; DNA: TGCGCCAGCAGCGGCGGACTAGGTGAAAAACTGTTTTTT
size: many; length: 15; V: TRBV18; J: TRBJ2-3; D: TRBD2; CDR3: CASSPKGLEADTQYF; DNA: TGTGCCAGCTCACCGAAGGGACTAGAAGCAGATACGCAGTATTTT
size: many; length: 15; V: TRBV28; J: TRBJ2-2; D: TRBD2; CDR3: CASSPGTRDTGELFF; DNA: TGTGCCAGCAGTCCCGGGACTAGGGACACCGGGGAGCTGTTTTTT
size: many; length: 16; V: TRBV12-5; J: TRBJ1-6; D: TRBD1; CDR3: CASGLAPGRGNSPLHF; DNA: TGTGCTAGTGGTTTGGCCCCGGGCAGGGGGAATTCACCCCTCCACTTT